This T cell receptor beta chain derives from a study of regulatory T cells in long-lasting Graves disease (dated by TCRdb to the early 2020s). In the study overall: Patients with newly diagnosed Graves' disease had been on antithyroid drugs for under 3 months. TCR sequencing covered some 13 persistent and around 20 newly diagnosed Graves' disease patients, around 35 samples in total. The study was conducted in China and was registered as a clinical trial. Persistent Graves' disease patients were compared with newly diagnosed Graves' disease patients by peripheral blood TCR sequencing and RNA sequencing. What the authors observed across the whole study: The authors acknowledged the small sample size as a limitation that may reduce accuracy. Only peripheral blood was studied, because thyroid tissue, the primary lesion, was inaccessible. Sequencing and analysis were restricted to the TCR beta chain. Persistent patients shared more public clonotypes among themselves (around 2,800) than newly diagnosed patients did (about 1,000). Lower TCR Shannon entropy and fewer highly expanded clones were observed in persistent Graves' disease patients than in newly diagnosed patients, which suggested clonal expansion.

Libraries were built with multiplex PCR. The sample was run on an Illumina HiSeq 4000. iRepertoire HTBI primers and Arm-PCR amplification of CDR3 regions were used to construct TCR beta libraries. Before sequencing, the PCR products underwent gel purification. Concerning the study's data processing: Across samples, fewer than 70 TRBV and 13 to 15 TRBJ segments were identified and used for gene usage analysis of CDR3 amino acid clonotypes. Filtered high-quality paired reads were merged into contigs using COPE and FqMerger. BLAST was used to align contigs to IMGT TRBV, TRBD and TRBJ reference genes, and CDR3 was defined according to IMGT. Any clonotype with a frequency above 0.1% was counted as a highly expanded clone. Shannon entropy served as the measure of repertoire diversity, while the Gini coefficient captured V-J evenness. Clonotypes shared by more than one individual were considered public. Using fastp at Q25 and MiXCR, TCRdb reprocessed the public reads and kept productive beta chains. Rows with one shared CDR3 protein collapse into an entry with the most common genes and DNA. TCRdb's processing, not the study's, gives the V and J calls here. Present in this sample are fewer than 500,000 distinct CDR3 sequences, under 20% of which were seen just once. The ten largest clones take up over 9% of the sample.

In light of the paper, this sample's time point label describes: newly diagnosed GD, antithyroid drugs for less than 3 months. For both TCR sequencing and RNA sequencing, RNA was extracted from PBMCs using TRIzol. Graves' disease was diagnosed according to American Thyroid Association guidelines. Patients were recruited from an endocrinology department in Xi'an, China. From each patient, nine milliliters of peripheral blood was collected into an EDTA anticoagulant tube. Ficoll Paque Plus density gradient separation was used to isolate PBMCs, and no additional T cell sorting was done. An Agilent 2100 Bioanalyzer and agarose gel were used to assess RNA quality, and a NanoDrop 2000 was used to measure RNA concentration. This clonotype was recorded many times. No cognate antigen has been identified for it. Base qualities are not recorded, but no much larger clone differs from it by a single base. The same sample was also used in a study of T cells in Graves' hyperthyroidism and ophthalmopathy. The second paper further reports: Stable Graves' hyperthyroidism was defined as no progression to ophthalmopathy during 18 months of follow-up. Hyperthyroidism patients were newly diagnosed, with disease duration under 2 months, and aged 18 to 65 years. Exclusion was applied to patients with uncontrolled infections, other autoimmune diseases, pregnancy or lactation. Diagnoses relied on clinical symptoms, serum thyroxine and TRAb, thyroid ultrasound and orbital computed tomography. The TCR CDR3 was subjected to a first round of RT-PCR using the HTBI primer set and the Qiagen OneStep RT-PCR kit. Most expanded thyroid clonotypes (frequency above 0.001) were also detected in blood, a finding suggesting that blood repertoires may reflect thyroid immune responses. A model built on a 13 V-J signature distinguished ophthalmopathy from stable hyperthyroidism, reaching 85% to 90% sensitivity and around 82% specificity in cross-validation and 80%/75% in testing. In validation, progression to ophthalmopathy was predicted by the model with roughly 69% sensitivity and 72.22% specificity, a median of 6.5 months before onset. TCR V-J signatures able to tell the groups apart were searched for in a discovery cohort of approximately 95 patients, of whom 43 had Graves' ophthalmopathy and some 60 had stable Graves' hyperthyroidism. An independent validation cohort of some 18 hyperthyroidism patients and some 15 patients who later progressed to ophthalmopathy tested prospective prediction of ophthalmopathy. The roughly 99 discovery patients were divided at random into training and test sets in a 7:3 ratio. In addition, the study compared T-cell repertoires in thyroid tissue and in blood from roughly six Graves' hyperthyroidism patients. Following sampling, methimazole starting at 30 mg daily was given to hyperthyroidism patients, and high-dose intravenous methylprednisolone was given to ophthalmopathy patients. Libraries were constructed in a second round of multiplex PCR, after which size selection and purification were carried out. Libraries were sequenced paired-end with 100 bp reads on an Illumina HiSeq2000. Raw data were processed with SOAPnuke, discarding reads with adapters, uncalled bases, mean Phred below 15, or no exact constant-primer or identifier match. High-quality paired reads were merged with COPE v1.2.5, and unique nucleotide sequences were defined as clonotypes. MiTCR v1.1 was used to align the clonotypes against IMGT TRBV, TRBD and TRBJ reference segments. The analysis was restricted to V-J combinations with a frequency above 0.0001, which together covered 99% to 99.2% of the repertoires. The TCS score was defined as F50 (clonal expansion) divided by E x V (chaos), with BLOSUM62-based TCRdist calculated between CDR3 peptides within each V-J. Welch's t-statistics and random forest reduced 500 to 650 V-J features to 13, which were used in a naive Bayes classifier (R e1071). No statistical method was used to set the sample size in advance, and investigators knew the group allocation. According to the paper, TCR Vbeta CDR3 sequencing was carried out on 135 peripheral blood samples, which came from 40 to 45 ophthalmopathy, under 85 hyperthyroidism and roughly 17 progressor patients.

This TCR came from a man aged 40-49 years with Graves disease. Donor details come from another sample of the same person, matched by shared clones. The sequencing used peripheral blood mononuclear cells (PBMCs), collected at new diagnosis, from a patient treated with antithyroid drugs.

The DNA reads as follows: TGTGCCAGCAGCTCTCGGAGGAGCTCCTACGAGCAGTACTTC. The translation is CASSSRRSSYEQYF. This sequence uses TRBV13 and TRBJ2-7; TRBD2 is a weak D gene call, 5 bases matching. V is shortened by 4 bases, J by 0 bases, and the region joining them spans 10 bases. CDR1 and CDR2 are drawn from the germline V gene (reference sequence): PRHDT, FYEKMQ. Counted from cysteine to phenylalanine, this CDR3 has 14 amino acids. The read is trimmed to its CDR3 DNA, 42 bases read in frame from base 1. With the rest looked up from the reference TRBV13 and TRBJ2-7 genes rather than sequenced, the full variable domain is AAGVIQSPRHLIKEKRETATLKCYPIPRHDTVYWYQQGPGQDPQFLISFYEKMQSDKGSIPDRFSAQQFSDYHSELNMSSLELGDSALYFCASSSRRSSYEQYFGPGTRLTVT.